These T cell receptor beta chains were read from a single sample in a study of T-cell memory formation after mild COVID-19. MiXCR, run by TCRdb on the 5' RACE reads, gives a single entry per CDR3 protein. The sample contains around 190,000 distinct CDR3 sequences, about a fifth of which appear only once. Sequenced material: PBMCs or a T cell subset sorted from them (not recorded which). Receptors originate from a man younger than 30 who had mild COVID-19 (a few samples of this study predate the infection). Cell type and time point are not known. Each CDR3 is given with its conserved first and last residue.

v_gene: TRBV12-3/TRBV12-4; j_gene: TRBJ1-1; CDR3aa: CASSLDREAEAFF
v_gene: TRBV5-4; j_gene: TRBJ2-2; CDR3aa: CASSIGTVVTGELFF
v_gene: TRBV6-5; j_gene: TRBJ2-5; CDR3aa: CASSYSEGAGGETQYF
v_gene: TRBV5-1; j_gene: TRBJ2-1; CDR3aa: CASSPGGLAASYNEQFF
v_gene: TRBV5-1; j_gene: TRBJ2-1; CDR3aa: CASSLAVAGVNEQFF
v_gene: TRBV5-1; j_gene: TRBJ1-2; CDR3aa: CASSLARGGRGYTF
v_gene: TRBV12-3/TRBV12-4; j_gene: TRBJ2-5; CDR3aa: CASLRTGSSETQYF
v_gene: TRBV24-1; j_gene: TRBJ2-2; CDR3aa: CATRNTGELFF
v_gene: TRBV6-5; j_gene: TRBJ2-2; CDR3aa: CASSPKTGNGELFF
v_gene: TRBV5-1; j_gene: TRBJ1-6; CDR3aa: CASSLAGGRRFSYNSPLHF
v_gene: TRBV9; j_gene: TRBJ2-1; CDR3aa: CASSVASGAGGPSEQFF
v_gene: TRBV6-6; j_gene: TRBJ2-2; CDR3aa: CASSPIGTDLNTGELFF
v_gene: TRBV29-1; j_gene: TRBJ2-3; CDR3aa: CSVAVGGSTDTQYF
v_gene: TRBV7-9; j_gene: TRBJ2-1; CDR3aa: CASSLKGAQGEQFF
v_gene: TRBV12-3/TRBV12-4; j_gene: TRBJ2-3; CDR3aa: CASSPSGGDTQYF
v_gene: TRBV6-2/TRBV6-3; j_gene: TRBJ1-2; CDR3aa: CASSYSDVRSYGYTF
v_gene: TRBV7-2; j_gene: TRBJ1-3; CDR3aa: CASSLVVGGGQGNTIYF
v_gene: TRBV18; j_gene: TRBJ1-2; CDR3aa: CASSLAGYYGYTF
v_gene: TRBV5-6; j_gene: TRBJ2-3; CDR3aa: CASSLGTGRSTDTQYF
v_gene: TRBV5-1; j_gene: TRBJ2-1; CDR3aa: CASSLGSGPISYNEQFF
v_gene: TRBV20-1; j_gene: TRBJ2-3; CDR3aa: CSAGTSGVTDTQYF
v_gene: TRBV7-2; j_gene: TRBJ1-1; CDR3aa: CASSLVGGVGTEAFF
v_gene: TRBV4-1; j_gene: TRBJ2-5; CDR3aa: CASSQAARLAGGETQYF
v_gene: TRBV15; j_gene: TRBJ2-5; CDR3aa: CATSRDRLSLGETQYF
v_gene: TRBV25-1; j_gene: TRBJ2-5; CDR3aa: CASSEFRGRGETQYF
v_gene: TRBV30; j_gene: TRBJ1-2; CDR3aa: CAWSSTGAYGYTF
v_gene: TRBV20-1; j_gene: TRBJ2-2; CDR3aa: CSANSGLTGELFF
v_gene: TRBV4-2; j_gene: TRBJ1-5; CDR3aa: CASSQEASYSNQPQHF
v_gene: TRBV6-6; j_gene: TRBJ1-1; CDR3aa: CASSYAGGSTEAFF
v_gene: TRBV10-2; j_gene: TRBJ2-5; CDR3aa: CAAAWAGAEETQYF
v_gene: TRBV7-2; j_gene: TRBJ2-5; CDR3aa: CASSRGRDQETQYF
v_gene: TRBV6-5; j_gene: TRBJ1-3; CDR3aa: CASSYNPSGNTIYF
v_gene: TRBV9; j_gene: TRBJ2-3; CDR3aa: CASSVGGAADTQYF
v_gene: TRBV29-1; j_gene: TRBJ2-3; CDR3aa: CSAQATSTDTQYF
v_gene: TRBV6-2/TRBV6-3; j_gene: TRBJ2-3; CDR3aa: CASTRIFGLAGGDTQYF
v_gene: TRBV12-3/TRBV12-4; j_gene: TRBJ1-5; CDR3aa: CASSLATAQPQHF
v_gene: TRBV2; j_gene: TRBJ2-7; CDR3aa: CASSGQGLTYEQYF
v_gene: TRBV7-2; j_gene: TRBJ1-1; CDR3aa: CASSPFRGENTEAFF
v_gene: TRBV2; j_gene: TRBJ2-5; CDR3aa: CASRTTGETQYF
v_gene: TRBV23-1; j_gene: TRBJ2-5; CDR3aa: CASSQCRERLRGKTQYF
v_gene: TRBV11-1; j_gene: TRBJ2-5; CDR3aa: CASSRRQSQETQYF
v_gene: TRBV10-3; j_gene: TRBJ2-7; CDR3aa: CAISVQGHEQYF
v_gene: TRBV6-5; j_gene: TRBJ2-7; CDR3aa: CASSYLTSGYEQYF
v_gene: TRBV4-1; j_gene: TRBJ1-5; CDR3aa: CASSQGTRHQPQHF
v_gene: TRBV27; j_gene: TRBJ1-5; CDR3aa: CASRRSFNSGYSNQPQHF
v_gene: TRBV7-9; j_gene: TRBJ2-2; CDR3aa: CASSLRGSGTGELFF
v_gene: TRBV3-1; j_gene: TRBJ2-5; CDR3aa: CASSQGESTTQYF
v_gene: TRBV7-2; j_gene: TRBJ2-3; CDR3aa: CASSRIALRDTQYF
v_gene: TRBV7-2; j_gene: TRBJ2-1; CDR3aa: CASTAYNEQFF
v_gene: TRBV11-2; j_gene: TRBJ2-3; CDR3aa: CASRDRTDTQYF
v_gene: TRBV3-1; j_gene: TRBJ2-5; CDR3aa: CASSRARGFQETQYF
v_gene: TRBV5-5; j_gene: TRBJ1-1; CDR3aa: CASSSTGTGNTEAFF
v_gene: TRBV28; j_gene: TRBJ1-5; CDR3aa: CASSFVQGSRLGNQPQHF
v_gene: TRBV6-5; j_gene: TRBJ1-5; CDR3aa: CASGPRAGGDQPQHF
v_gene: TRBV3-1; j_gene: TRBJ2-2; CDR3aa: CASSQPGRELFF